This TCR beta chain originates from a study of cytomegalovirus exposure and HLA in healthy donors. CDR1 and CDR2 (germline): SGHRS, YFSETQ. CDR3 size: 16 residues. Trimming cost V 2 bases and J 2 bases, with 13 bases left between them. PCR used 60 Vbeta primers and 13 Jbeta primers. Libraries were prepared by immunoSEQ multiplex PCR; TCRdb keeps only in-frame clonotypes and omits some of them. In the table there are 85,000 to 100,000 clones, about 75% of which are singletons. Material for sequencing was PBMCs. The rearrangement links TRBV5-1 to TRBJ1-4; D is uncertain. This clonotype was sampled from a woman aged 40 to 50 in good health and CMV-seronegative. The CDR3 nucleotides read TGCGCCAGCAGCTTTCGCGGGGTTAGGACTAATGAAAAACTGTTTTTT. It encodes CASSFRGVRTNEKLFF. Full variable domain (missing parts from reference TRBV5-1 and TRBJ1-4): KAGVTQTPRYLIKTRGQQVTLSCSPISGHRSVSWYQQTPGQGLQFLFEYFSETQRNKGNFPGRFSGRQFSNSRSEMNVSTLELGDSALYLCASSFRGVRTNEKLFFGSGTQLSVL.